This TCR beta chain was profiled in a study of T cells in Graves' hyperthyroidism and ophthalmopathy. In regard to this clonotype: Its target is not known.

Findings of the study overall: Researchers found most expanded thyroid clonotypes above 0.001 in blood as well.

Template material for amplifying TCR beta CDR3 regions consisted of RNA transcripts. First-round RT-PCR of the TCR CDR3 relied on the HTBI primer set. TCRdb reprocessed the multiplex PCR reads with MiXCR, giving one entry per CDR3 protein. The data hold about half a million distinct CDR3 sequences, with just under 20% observed a single time. V gave up 5 bases and J gave up 10 bases, with 15 bases separating them. This CDR3 is 14 amino acids long. Per germline, CDR1 SGHVS and CDR2 FNYEAQ. Sequencing input: blood. This clonotype was obtained from a man aged 35 to 55 with Graves' ophthalmopathy. V and J are TRBV7-6 and TRBJ1-6; D may be TRBD1 (5 bases). CDR3 nucleotides: TGTGCCAGCAGCCGGGACGGCGGTTCCTCACCCCTCCACTTT. Amino acid sequence: CASSRDGGSSPLHF.